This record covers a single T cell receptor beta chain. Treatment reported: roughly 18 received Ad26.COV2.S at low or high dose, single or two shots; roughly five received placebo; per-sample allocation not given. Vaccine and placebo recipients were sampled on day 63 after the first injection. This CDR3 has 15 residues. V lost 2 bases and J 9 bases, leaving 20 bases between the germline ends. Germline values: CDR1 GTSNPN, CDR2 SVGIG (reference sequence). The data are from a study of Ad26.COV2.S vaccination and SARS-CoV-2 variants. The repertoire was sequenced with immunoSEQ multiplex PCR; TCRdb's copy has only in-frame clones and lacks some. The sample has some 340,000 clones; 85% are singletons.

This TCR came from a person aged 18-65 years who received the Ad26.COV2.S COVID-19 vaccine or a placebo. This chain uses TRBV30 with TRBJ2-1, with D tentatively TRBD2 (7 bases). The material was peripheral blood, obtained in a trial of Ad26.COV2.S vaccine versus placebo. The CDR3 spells CAWSRGGATSGEQFF. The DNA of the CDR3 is TGTGCCTGGAGTAGGGGGGGGGCAACCTCGGGTGAGCAGTTCTTC.